The source of this T cell receptor beta chain is a study of shared clonotypes between healthy human individuals. Study in general: The cohort comprised a couple of women and a few men. Their ages spanned 18 to 49 years.

Worth noting for this clone: The antigen is not known.

Terminally differentiated effector memory CD45RA+ cells were left out of the naive CD8 fraction, which was CD45RO-negative and positively selected for CCR7. Findings and limits, study-wide: Non-shared clonotypes were found to have lower generation probabilities than the clonotypes that were shared by all four of the sorted-subset donors. Shared clonotypes: approximately 5.3% naive CD4, around 3.5% naive CD8, about 2.5% memory CD4, approximately 0.4% memory CD8. Estimated clonotype richness was generally higher in naive than memory subsets.

Trimming took off 5 bases at V and 2 bases at J, with 10 bases between the two ends. Germline values: CDR1 MNHEY, CDR2 SMNVEV (reference sequence). This CDR3 is built from 14 residues. Generated by immunoSEQ multiplex PCR, the TCRdb table keeps only in-frame clones and is missing some. The data show about 1,800,000 clones, approximately 94% seen once. This sequence originates from a man between 18 and 29 years old in good health. The chain employs TRBV27 and TRBJ2-4; perhaps TRBD1 as D (5 bases). Sequenced sample: naive CD8+ T cells sorted from blood. CDR3: CASSKDSSKNIQYF. CDR3 nucleotide sequence: TGTGCCAGCAGTAAAGACAGCTCCAAAAACATTCAGTACTTC.